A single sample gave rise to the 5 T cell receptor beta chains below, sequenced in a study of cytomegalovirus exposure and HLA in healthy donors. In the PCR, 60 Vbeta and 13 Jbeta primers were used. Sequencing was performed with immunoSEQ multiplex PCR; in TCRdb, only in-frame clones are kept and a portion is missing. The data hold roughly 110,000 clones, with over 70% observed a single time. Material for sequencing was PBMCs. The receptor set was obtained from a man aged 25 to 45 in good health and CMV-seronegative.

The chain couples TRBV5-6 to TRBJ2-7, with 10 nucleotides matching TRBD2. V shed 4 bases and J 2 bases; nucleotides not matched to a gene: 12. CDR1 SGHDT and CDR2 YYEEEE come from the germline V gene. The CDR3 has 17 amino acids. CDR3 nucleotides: TGTGCCAGCAGCCATCCCGCCCTAGCGGGAGTGGCCTACGAGCAGTACTTC. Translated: CASSHPALAGVAYEQYF.

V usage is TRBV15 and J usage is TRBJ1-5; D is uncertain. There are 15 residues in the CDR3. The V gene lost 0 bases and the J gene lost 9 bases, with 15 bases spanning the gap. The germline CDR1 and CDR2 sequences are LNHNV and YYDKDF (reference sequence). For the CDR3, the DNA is TGTGCCACCAGCAGAGATTTAGGACTCCGACGGCCCCAGCATTTT. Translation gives CATSRDLGLRRPQHF.

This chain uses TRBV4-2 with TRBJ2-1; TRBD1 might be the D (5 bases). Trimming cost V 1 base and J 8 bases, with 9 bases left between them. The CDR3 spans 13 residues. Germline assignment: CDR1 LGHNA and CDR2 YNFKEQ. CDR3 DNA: TGTGCCAGCAGCCAAGGGGAAGGGGATGAGCAGTTCTTC. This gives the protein CASSQGEGDEQFF.

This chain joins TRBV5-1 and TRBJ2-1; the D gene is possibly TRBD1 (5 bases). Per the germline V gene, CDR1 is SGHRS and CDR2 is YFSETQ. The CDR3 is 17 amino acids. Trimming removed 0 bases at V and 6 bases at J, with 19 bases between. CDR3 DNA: TGCGCCAGCAGCTTGGTGTTCCGGCAGGGCCAATTCAATGAGCAGTTCTTC. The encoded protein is CASSLVFRQGQFNEQFF.

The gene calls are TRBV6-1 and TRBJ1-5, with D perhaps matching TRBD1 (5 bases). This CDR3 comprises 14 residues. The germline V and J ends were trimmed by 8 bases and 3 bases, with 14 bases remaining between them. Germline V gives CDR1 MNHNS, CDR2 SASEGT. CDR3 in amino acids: CASGRSGVNQPQHF. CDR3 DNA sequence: TGTGCCAGCGGACGATCGGGGGTCAATCAGCCCCAGCATTTT.